One T cell receptor (beta chain) is described in this entry. What it binds is unknown. The junction does not match germline at one end; this may be a read error. Using a constant-region primer together with ProtoScript II reverse transcriptase, TCR beta cDNA was made from about 490 ng of total RNA. Library construction for TCR beta comprised three nested multiplex PCR rounds performed with slightly modified ARM-PCR. TRBV1-TRBV30 forward primers paired with a C-beta reverse primer drove the first two PCR rounds, approximately 11 cycles each. TCRdb reanalysed the multiplex PCR reads using MiXCR and keeps one entry per CDR3 protein. In the table there are under 130,000 distinct CDR3 sequences, approximately 80% of which are singletons. The CDR3 consists of 11 residues. From germline, CDR1 is MNHEY and CDR2 SVGEGT. This entry belongs to a study of tumor-infiltrating lymphocytes in primary liver carcinoma. Study overall: Read depth, roughly 3.65 to 7.5 million productive TCRbeta reads, did not differ significantly between tissues. Study conclusions and caveats: The top-250-clone fraction was significantly higher in tumors than in blood (p = 0.039). Tumor-adjacent and tumor-blood pairs shared a smaller degree of overlap than tumor region pairs.

Co-extraction of RNA and DNA was performed on roughly 20-33 mg of unsorted bulk tissue. Every tumor contributed samples taken at five separate regions. V and J are TRBV6-2 or TRBV6-3 and TRBJ2-1, with no clear D. The TCR was taken from a man aged 40-55 years with primary liver carcinoma and hepatitis B virus infection. Sequenced sample: liver tumor tissue from sampling region 3. Subset: tumor region T3, left-lateral pole. The CDR3 protein is CASNYHNEQFF. The CDR3 bases are TGTGCCAGCAACTACCACAATGAGCAGTTCTTT.